This is a list of T cell receptor beta chains from one sample in a study of blood T cell repertoires in COVID-19. TCRdb's table, derived via immunoSEQ multiplex PCR, lists solely in-frame clones and lacks some. The sample lists 200,000 to 250,000 clones, nearly 85% occurring once. Sequencing used peripheral blood. These receptors were taken from a woman under 40 with COVID-19, enrolled during active disease. Each CDR3 is given with its conserved first and last residue. The D gene is left open where the match is weak. Clone size is not always given. Where it is, it says once, few, many or a class for expanded clones.

>TRBJ2-3|TRBD2|NA|TRBV9
CASARGAGADTQYF
TGTGCCAGCGCCCGGGGTGCGGGAGCCGATACGCAGTATTTT
>TRBJ2-3|NA|NA|TRBV5-4
CASSFQAGTDTQYF
TGTGCCAGCAGCTTCCAGGCCGGCACAGATACGCAGTATTTT
>TRBJ1-1|TRBD1|NA|TRBV30
CAFRDRVLGGEAFF
TGTGCCTTCCGGGACAGGGTCCTCGGGGGTGAAGCTTTCTTT
>TRBJ2-1|TRBD1|NA|TRBV5-1
CASSLRDRVDNEQFF
TGCGCCAGCAGCTTGCGGGACAGGGTAGACAATGAGCAGTTCTTC
>TRBJ2-7|NA|NA|TRBV29-1
CSVTTSSYEQYF
TGCAGCGTAACAACTAGTTCCTACGAGCAGTACTTC
>TRBJ2-2|NA|NA|TRBV4-3
CASSREAPLGGANTGELFF
TGCGCCAGCAGCCGAGAAGCCCCGTTAGGGGGGGCGAACACCGGGGAGCTGTTTTTT
>TRBJ2-5|NA|NA|TRBV4-1
CASSLSPKETQYF
TGCGCCAGCAGCCTTAGCCCTAAGGAGACCCAGTACTTC
>TRBJ2-1|TRBD1|NA|TRBV27
CASSPGTGGAYNEQFF
TGTGCCAGCAGTCCAGGGACAGGGGGGGCCTACAATGAGCAGTTCTTC
>TRBJ2-2|TRBD1|NA|TRBV13
CASSSTGAMNTGELFF
TGTGCCAGCAGCTCGACAGGGGCTATGAACACCGGGGAGCTGTTTTTT
>TRBJ1-1|NA|NA|TRBV2
CASSDIRRNTEAFF
TGTGCCAGCAGTGATATACGGAGGAACACTGAAGCTTTCTTT
>TRBJ2-5|TRBD2|once|TRBV9
CASGPGGAETQYF
TGTGCCAGCGGCCCGGGGGGGGCTGAGACCCAGTACTTC
>TRBJ2-7|NA|NA|TRBV15
CATSREIGGSYEQYF
TGTGCCACCAGCAGAGAGATAGGGGGCTCCTACGAGCAGTACTTC
>TRBJ2-7|TRBD2|NA|TRBV11-2
CASTHNPLAGVEQYF
TGTGCCAGCACCCACAACCCACTAGCGGGAGTCGAGCAGTACTTC
>TRBJ2-7|NA|NA|TRBV6-6
CASSKTTGVASYEQYF
TGTGCCAGCAGTAAGACAACGGGAGTAGCTTCCTACGAGCAGTACTTC
>TRBJ2-7|NA|NA|TRBV6-2/TRBV6-3
CASSYSRFYEQYF
TGTGCCAGCAGTTACTCCAGGTTCTACGAGCAGTACTTC
>TRBJ2-2|NA|NA|TRBV6-5
CASSYSDSRAPGELFF
TGTGCCAGCAGTTACTCTGATTCGAGGGCTCCCGGGGAGCTGTTTTTT
>TRBJ1-2|NA|NA|TRBV18
CASSRQERYGYTF
TGTGCCAGCTCACGACAGGAACGCTATGGCTACACCTTC
>TRBJ2-3|NA|NA|TRBV24-1
CATSEGRSTDTQYF
TGTGCCACCAGTGAGGGCAGATCCACAGATACGCAGTATTTT